This T cell receptor (beta chain) was profiled in a study of control samples from healthy donors and cancer patients. Sequencing was performed with immunoSEQ multiplex PCR; in TCRdb, only in-frame clones are kept and a portion is missing. The repertoire holds roughly 76,000 clones, 80% to 95% seen once, with 1.3% in the top ten. The germline V and J ends were trimmed by 3 bases and 2 bases, with 11 bases remaining between them. Germline CDR1 reads SNHLY; CDR2 reads FYNNEI. The CDR3 loop spans 15 amino acids. This TCR was sampled from a woman aged 40 to 50 with lung cancer. This chain connects TRBV2 to TRBJ1-5; perhaps TRBD1 as D (5 bases). Input material: PBMCs. Here the CDR3 reads CASSELGAGNQPQHF. In DNA form, the CDR3 reads TGTGCCAGCAGTGAGTTAGGGGCAGGCAATCAGCCCCAGCATTTT.